This is a list of T cell receptor beta chains from one sample in a study of CD8+ T cells in alopecia areata. Some clones are missing from TCRdb's copy, which holds only in-frame ones; the method was immunoSEQ multiplex PCR. The sample has under 350,000 clones; 58% are singletons. This material consisted of CD4+ T cells sorted from blood, taken at week 24, from a patient treated with tofacitinib. These receptors came from a human donor with alopecia areata. CDR3s include the opening cysteine and the closing phenylalanine or tryptophan. The D gene is left open where the match is weak. Some rows mark clone size as missing; the rest say once, few, many or name a class of expanded clone.

D: .
size: .
V: TRBV9
J: TRBJ1-2
DNA: TGTGCCAGCAGCGTAGAGGGCAGGAACTATGGCTACACCTTC
CDR3: CASSVEGRNYGYTF

D: .
size: .
V: TRBV5-1
J: TRBJ2-1
DNA: TGCGCCAGCAGCTTGGCCTCAGAGGGTGAGCAGTTCTTC
CDR3: CASSLASEGEQFF

D: .
size: .
V: TRBV29-1
J: TRBJ1-1
DNA: TGCAGCGTTGTTCTTGCGGGCCTGAACACTGAAGCTTTCTTT
CDR3: CSVVLAGLNTEAFF

D: .
size: .
V: TRBV7-2
J: TRBJ1-2
DNA: TGTGCCAGCAGCGCCCAGGCAGGAAGTTACTATGGCTACACCTTC
CDR3: CASSAQAGSYYGYTF

D: TRBD1
size: .
V: TRBV10-3
J: TRBJ1-2
DNA: TGTGCCATCAGTATAGGACAGGAGAACTATGGCTACACCTTC
CDR3: CAISIGQENYGYTF

D: .
size: .
V: TRBV5-1
J: TRBJ1-6
DNA: TGCGCCAGCAGCTTGGAAGACTCAAATTCACCCCTCCACTTT
CDR3: CASSLEDSNSPLHF

D: .
size: .
V: TRBV5-1
J: TRBJ2-3
DNA: TGCGCCAGCAGCTTGAGTCAGAGCACAGATACGCAGTATTTT
CDR3: CASSLSQSTDTQYF

D: TRBD1
size: once
V: TRBV15
J: TRBJ2-7
DNA: TGTGCCACCAGCAGAGAGCTAGGGACAGTCGAGCAGTACTTC
CDR3: CATSRELGTVEQYF

D: .
size: .
V: TRBV10-3
J: TRBJ1-1
DNA: TGTGCCATCAGCGACGGAGGACGGATGAACACTGAAGCTTTCTTT
CDR3: CAISDGGRMNTEAFF

D: TRBD1
size: few
V: TRBV9
J: TRBJ2-1
DNA: TGTGCCAGCAGCGATCGACAGGGGGACAATGAGCAGTTCTTC
CDR3: CASSDRQGDNEQFF

D: .
size: .
V: TRBV30
J: TRBJ1-4
DNA: TGTGCCTGGAGTGTATCGGGGAGAGAAAAACTGTTTTTT
CDR3: CAWSVSGREKLFF

D: TRBD1
size: few
V: TRBV7-2
J: TRBJ1-1
DNA: TGTGCCAGCAGCTCAGACAGGGACACTGAAGCTTTCTTT
CDR3: CASSSDRDTEAFF

D: .
size: .
V: TRBV30
J: TRBJ2-7
DNA: TGTGCCTGGGGGCGAGAGAACTACGAGCAGTACTTC
CDR3: CAWGRENYEQYF

D: .
size: few
V: TRBV6-5
J: TRBJ1-1
DNA: TGTGCCAGCAGTTACCTGGGGCCTGACACTGAAGCTTTCTTT
CDR3: CASSYLGPDTEAFF

D: .
size: .
V: TRBV14
J: TRBJ2-1
DNA: TGTGCCAGCAGCCAAAGTCAGGGCTTGAAGTTCTTC
CDR3: CASSQSQGLKFF

D: .
size: .
V: TRBV29-1
J: TRBJ2-5
DNA: TGCAGCCTATTGGCAGGGGCAGAGACCCAGTACTTC
CDR3: CSLLAGAETQYF

D: .
size: .
V: TRBV7-8
J: TRBJ1-2
DNA: TGTGCCAGCAGCCCGGAGAGGGTGGGTCCCTATGGCTACACCTTC
CDR3: CASSPERVGPYGYTF